The rows below give T cell receptor beta chains drawn from one sample of a study of blood T cell repertoires in COVID-19. Assay: immunoSEQ multiplex PCR; the TCRdb copy retains only in-frame clones and omits some. Of roughly 430,000 clones listed, nearly 90% were seen once; the top ten hold approximately 1.5%. Sequenced input: PBMCs or T cells enriched from blood (not recorded which). Source of these receptors: a woman younger than 30 who had been exposed to COVID-19. Both conserved end residues are part of each CDR3. A D gene is named only where the DNA matches it firmly. Rows may omit the clone size; those that give it use once, few, many or a size class.

v_call	clone_size	d_call	j_call	cdr3_aa	cdr3_nt
TRBV5-1	.	TRBD2	TRBJ2-3	CASSPPGGSTDTQYF	TGCGCCAGCAGCCCCCCGGGAGGTAGCACAGATACGCAGTATTTT
TRBV3-1/TRBV3-2	few	TRBD1	TRBJ1-2	CASSQGFRDRVYGYTF	TGTGCCAGCAGCCAAGGCTTCCGGGACAGGGTCTATGGCTACACCTTC
TRBV4-3	.	.	TRBJ1-2	CASSQGLLDYGYTF	TGCGCCAGCAGCCAAGGGCTGCTCGACTATGGCTACACCTTC
TRBV30	.	.	TRBJ1-2	CAWSPTGTSYTF	TGTGCCTGGAGTCCCACCGGGACTAGCTACACCTTC
TRBV28	.	TRBD2	TRBJ2-5	CASSLSGGMETQYF	TGTGCCAGCAGTTTGAGCGGGGGTATGGAGACCCAGTACTTC
TRBV7-9	.	.	TRBJ1-1	CASSQATEAFF	TGTGCCAGCAGCCAAGCCACTGAAGCTTTCTTT
TRBV5-1	.	.	TRBJ1-1	CASSLSGLSGTEAFF	TGCGCCAGCAGCCTGTCAGGGTTGAGTGGCACTGAAGCTTTCTTT
TRBV4-3	.	TRBD1	TRBJ1-4	CASSYGQGAEKLFF	TGCGCCAGCAGCTACGGACAGGGAGCTGAAAAACTGTTTTTT
TRBV6-2/TRBV6-3	.	TRBD1	TRBJ2-7	CASRPPRQGFSEQYF	TGTGCCAGCAGGCCTCCGAGACAGGGGTTCTCCGAGCAGTACTTC
TRBV4-1	.	TRBD2	TRBJ2-7	CASSQVPAGGYEQYF	TGCGCCAGCAGCCAAGTCCCCGCGGGAGGGTACGAGCAGTACTTC
TRBV6-5	.	.	TRBJ1-1	CASSSPRENTEAFF	TGTGCCAGCAGTTCCCCTCGAGAGAACACTGAAGCTTTCTTT
TRBV2	.	TRBD2	TRBJ2-5	CASSDISGSSSLETQYF	TGTGCCAGCAGTGACATTAGCGGGAGTTCGAGCTTAGAGACCCAGTACTTC
TRBV1	.	.	TRBJ1-1	CTSSQSGENTEAFF	TGCACCAGCAGCCAGTCCGGGGAGAACACTGAAGCTTTCTTT
TRBV7-3	once	TRBD1	TRBJ1-2	CASSPGTGWASGYTF	TGTGCCAGCAGCCCCGGGACAGGTTGGGCCTCTGGCTACACCTTC
TRBV28	.	.	TRBJ2-7	CASSSLSGTRFRNEQYF	TGTGCCAGCAGTTCACTCTCCGGGACTCGGTTTAGGAACGAGCAGTACTTC
TRBV25-1	once	.	TRBJ1-1	CASSLLGSEAFF	TGTGCCAGCAGCCTCCTGGGGAGCGAAGCTTTCTTT
TRBV2	.	.	TRBJ2-2	CASRVDGAGELFF	TGTGCCAGCAGGGTGGACGGGGCCGGGGAGCTGTTTTTT
TRBV19	.	TRBD1	TRBJ2-7	CASSIVLGQGAYEQYF	TGTGCCAGTAGTATAGTCCTAGGACAGGGAGCCTACGAGCAGTACTTC
TRBV18	.	.	TRBJ2-2	CASSGGMTGTNTGELFF	TGTGCCAGCTCAGGGGGTATGACAGGAACGAACACCGGGGAGCTGTTTTTT
TRBV9	few	.	TRBJ1-3	CASSVQGLSGNTIYF	TGTGCCAGCAGCGTACAGGGTCTCTCTGGAAACACCATATATTTT
TRBV10-3	.	TRBD2	TRBJ2-3	CAIRNAGTSGITDTQYF	TGTGCCATCAGAAACGCTGGGACTAGCGGGATCACAGATACGCAGTATTTT
TRBV7-2	.	TRBD2	TRBJ2-7	CASSLGGGGSYEQYF	TGTGCCAGCAGCTTAGGGGGGGGAGGCTCCTACGAGCAGTACTTC
TRBV7-8	.	.	TRBJ2-2	CASSLVTGGELFF	TGTGCCAGCAGCTTAGTAACAGGGGGGGAGCTGTTTTTT
TRBV3-1/TRBV3-2	.	.	TRBJ2-2	CASSHRGIGGELFF	TGTGCCAGCAGCCATCGGGGGATCGGCGGGGAGCTGTTTTTT
TRBV11-2	few	TRBD1	TRBJ1-1	CASSVGQDTEAFF	TGTGCCAGCAGCGTCGGACAGGACACTGAAGCTTTCTTT
TRBV6-5	.	.	TRBJ2-1	CATGDGGSSYNEQFF	TGTGCCACGGGGGATGGGGGAAGCTCCTACAATGAGCAGTTCTTC
TRBV6-5	once	.	TRBJ1-2	CASSYSAQVYGYTF	TGTGCCAGCAGTTATTCTGCCCAGGTCTATGGCTACACCTTC
TRBV5-4	.	TRBD1	TRBJ1-5	CASSPGQGRDQPQHF	TGTGCCAGCAGCCCCGGACAGGGGAGGGATCAGCCCCAGCATTTT
TRBV18	once	TRBD1	TRBJ2-6	CASSPRDRVSGANVLTF	TGTGCCAGCTCACCGCGGGACAGGGTCTCTGGGGCCAACGTCCTGACTTTC